This T cell receptor beta chain was retrieved from a study of T and B cells in COVID-19 patients. Whole-study results and caveats: CD4+, regulatory T cell, CD8+ and sorted SARS-CoV-2-responsive or tetramer+ T cells were not yet sequenced.

Blood genomic DNA input for TRB amplification was 250-500 ng. Multiplex PCR with BIOMED2 TRB-A/B primer pools amplified TRB rearrangements. Using its own MiXCR run on the multiplex PCR reads, TCRdb lists one record per CDR3 protein. This repertoire shows roughly 7,200 distinct CDR3 sequences, roughly 28% found once; its top ten account for over 8.5%. By its share, this clonotype is medium-sized. The target antigen is unknown. Material for sequencing was blood. The sequence was collected from a human donor with active COVID-19.

CDR3 sequence reads: CASSLGTGNTEAFF. The CDR3 DNA reads as TGTGCCAGCAGCTTAGGTACAGGGAACACTGAAGCTTTCTTT. This chain uses TRBV11-3 with TRBJ1-1, with D possibly being TRBD1 (5 bases). This CDR3 comprises 14 residues. Germline V gives CDR1 SGHNT, CDR2 YENEEA. Deletions cut 1 base from V and 1 base from J, with 7 bases between.